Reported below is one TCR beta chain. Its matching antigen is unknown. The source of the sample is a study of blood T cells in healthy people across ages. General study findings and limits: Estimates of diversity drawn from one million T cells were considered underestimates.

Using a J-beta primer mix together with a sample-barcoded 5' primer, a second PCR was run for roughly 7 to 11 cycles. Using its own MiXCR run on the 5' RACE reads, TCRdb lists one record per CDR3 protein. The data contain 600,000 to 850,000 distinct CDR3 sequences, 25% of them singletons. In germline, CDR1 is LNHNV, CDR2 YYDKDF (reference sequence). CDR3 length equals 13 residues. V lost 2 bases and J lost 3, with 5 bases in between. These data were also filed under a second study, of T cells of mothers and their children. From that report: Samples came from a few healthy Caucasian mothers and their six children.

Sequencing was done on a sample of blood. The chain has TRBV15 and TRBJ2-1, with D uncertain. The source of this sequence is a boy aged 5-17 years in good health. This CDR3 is CATSRPFYNEQFF. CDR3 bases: TGTGCCACCAGCAGACCCTTCTACAATGAGCAGTTCTTC.